This T cell receptor beta chain was sequenced during a study of patients and donors after allogeneic stem cell transplantation. TCRdb re-called the RT-PCR reads through MiXCR, storing one row per CDR3 protein. The sample yields about a million distinct CDR3 sequences, approximately 19% seen once. Germline CDR1 and CDR2: LNHNV and YYDKDF (reference sequence). The junction had 12 bases not matched to a gene; V was cut back by 5 bases and J by 6 bases. The CDR3 has 15 residues. This clonotype has a handful of counts. The rearrangement joins TRBV15 to TRBJ1-2; 7 nucleotides match TRBD1. The material sequenced was blood, either unsorted or a sorted T cell fraction (not recorded which). The clonotype comes from a human donor who was either an allogeneic HSCT recipient or a stem cell or donor lymphocyte infusion donor (not recorded which). It is not recorded whose cells these are; they may come from a transplant donor. The CDR3 DNA is TGTGCCACCAGCCGCCGCCGGGACAGTTACAATGGCTACACCTTC. It encodes CATSRRRDSYNGYTF.